Below are 18 T cell receptor beta chains sequenced from a single sample in a study of OX40 agonist ivuxolimab in advanced cancers. Profiled with immunoSEQ multiplex PCR; TCRdb holds only in-frame clones, not every one. This sample yields some 35,000 clones, of which over 60% are seen a single time; under 10% belongs to the top ten. Sequencing used CD4+ or CD8+ T cells sorted from blood, obtained in a trial of the OX40 agonist ivuxolimab. These receptors were taken from an adult with an advanced solid tumor such as melanoma, head and neck, liver or kidney cancer.

The chain combines TRBV7-9 with TRBJ2-5; D is ambiguous. CDR1 is SEHNR and CDR2 is FQNEAQ in the germline V gene (reference sequence). The V and J ends lost 1 base and 3 bases respectively, with 6 bases between them. The CDR3 loop spans 13 amino acids. CDR3 coding DNA: TGTGCCAGCAGCTTAGGTACAGAAGAGACCCAGTACTTC. Residues: CASSLGTEETQYF.

The gene calls are TRBV6-5 and TRBJ1-4; D is unclear. CDR1 is MNHEY, CDR2 SVGAGI, per germline. CDR3 length: 13 amino acids. Trimming removed 0 bases from V and 8 bases from J, with 7 bases in between. CDR3 residues: CASSYSREEKLFF. Here the CDR3 DNA reads TGTGCCAGCAGTTACTCGAGAGAGGAAAAACTGTTTTTT.

The chain combines TRBV7-2 with TRBJ2-7; 7 bases align to TRBD2. CDR3 length: 13 amino acids. Germline V lookup: CDR1 SGHTA, CDR2 FQGNSA. The V gene end was trimmed by 2 bases and the J gene end by 7 bases; junction bases not matched to a gene: 5. CDR3 sequence: CASSLTGGGEQYF. The CDR3 DNA reads TGTGCCAGCAGCTTAACGGGAGGAGGTGAGCAGTACTTC.

The chain combines TRBV4-1 with TRBJ1-1, with D unclear. Germline values: CDR1 MGHRA, CDR2 YSYEKL. Trimming shortened V by 4 bases and J by 0 bases, and 6 bases separated the two germline ends. The CDR3 sequence is 13 residues long. This CDR3 is CASSLQVNTEAFF. CDR3 DNA: TGCGCCAGCAGCCTTCAAGTGAACACTGAAGCTTTCTTT.

This clone has more than one count but fewer than ten. The sample has other DNA sequences that encode this CDR3 too. V usage is TRBV30 and J usage is TRBJ2-3, with D possibly TRBD2 on 6 matching bases. CDR3 length: 14 amino acids. Germline lookup yields CDR1 GTSNPN and CDR2 SVGIG (reference sequence). Trimming left V 4 bases short and J 7 bases short, with 18 bases between. The CDR3 sequence: CAWMHGRGVNTQYF. The CDR3 DNA is TGTGCCTGGATGCACGGGCGGGGTGTGAATACGCAGTATTTT.

The chain recombines TRBV10-3 with TRBJ2-7; TRBD1 matches at 12 bases. Germline CDR1 and CDR2: ENHRY and SYGVKD. J lost 5 bases, V lost 6 bases, and 2 bases had no gene match. The CDR3 covers 13 residues. The CDR3 DNA follows: TGTGCCATCAGGGGGACAGGGGGCGACGAGCAGTACTTC. Translation: CAIRGTGGDEQYF.

CDR3 protein: CASSVMRGTGELFF. DNA of the CDR3: TGTGCCAGCAGCGTAATGCGGGGCACCGGGGAGCTGTTTTTT. The genes are TRBV9 and TRBJ2-2; tentative D call: TRBD2 (6 bases). Germline-derived CDR1 and CDR2 are SGDLS and YYNGEE. This CDR3 has 14 residues. Trimming left V 1 base short and J 4 bases short, with 8 bases between.

CDR3 in DNA: TGTGCCAGCAGTCGGGGATCTGGGAACCAGCCCCAGCATTTT. It yields the protein CASSRGSGNQPQHF. The rearrangement joins TRBV7-2 to TRBJ1-5; D remains ambiguous. The CDR3 contains 14 residues. The V and J ends lost 6 bases and 7 bases respectively, with 16 bases between them. The germline CDR1 and CDR2 sequences are SGHTA and FQGNSA.

This clone was counted between two and nine times. The chain has TRBV5-4 and TRBJ2-7, with 7 nucleotides matching TRBD2. The CDR3 length is 15 residues. After removal of 3 bases from V and 7 bases from J, the junction contained 13 bases not matched to a gene. Germline-derived CDR1 and CDR2 are SGHNT and YYREEE (reference sequence). The CDR3 bases are TGTGCCAGCAGCTCCGTGACGGGAGGACTTGGGGAGCAGTACTTC. Residues: CASSSVTGGLGEQYF.

This sequence joins TRBV28 and TRBJ1-5; TRBD1 might be the D (6 bases). The germline V gene has CDR1 MDHEN and CDR2 SYDVKM. The V end lost 7 bases, the J end lost 6 bases, and 13 bases lay between the germline ends. This CDR3 region has 13 residues. CDR3 region: CASTSQGPQPQHF. The CDR3 DNA sequence: TGTGCCAGCACATCGCAGGGGCCTCAGCCCCAGCATTTT.

This chain connects TRBV6-5 to TRBJ1-2, with TRBD1 matching 8 bases. V trimming: 7 bases; J trimming: 8 bases; junction bases outside the gene matches: 12. CDR3 length equals 14 residues. Germline values: CDR1 MNHEY, CDR2 SVGAGI. CDR3 residues: CASTPDRAAGGYTF. The DNA of the CDR3 is TGTGCCAGCACCCCGGACAGGGCCGCGGGGGGCTACACCTTC.

This sequence joins TRBV6-1 and TRBJ2-3, with D possibly matching TRBD2 (6 bases). Trimming removed 5 bases at V and 2 bases at J, with 14 bases between. This CDR3 is 15 amino acids long. Germline loops: CDR1 MNHNS, CDR2 SASEGT. The CDR3, as DNA: TGTGCCAGCAGTCCGCCGGGGGTGAACACAGATACGCAGTATTTT. Its protein is CASSPPGVNTDTQYF.

This chain joins TRBV5-6 and TRBJ2-3; 9 bases fit TRBD1. Trimming cost V 4 bases and J 2 bases; bases outside gene matches: 5. The length of the CDR3 is 15 residues. Germline assignment: CDR1 SGHDT and CDR2 YYEEEE. The CDR3 reads CASSRDRDITDTQYF. CDR3 nucleotides: TGTGCCAGCAGCCGGGACAGGGACATCACAGATACGCAGTATTTT.

This chain uses TRBV27 with TRBJ1-6; no clear D gene. Trimming left V 3 bases short and J 7 bases short, with 10 bases between. The germline CDR1 and CDR2 sequences are MNHEY and SMNVEV (reference sequence). The CDR3 is made up of 14 amino acids. The CDR3 loop reads CASSFQGPNSPLHF. DNA for the CDR3: TGTGCCAGCAGTTTCCAAGGGCCCAATTCACCCCTCCACTTT.

V and J are TRBV4-1 and TRBJ1-5, with a possible D match to TRBD1 (5 bases). V lost 0 bases to trimming and J lost 7 bases, with 16 bases between them. The germline CDR1 and CDR2 sequences are MGHRA and YSYEKL. CDR3 length equals 16 residues. The CDR3 is CASSQDIWGTGQPQHF. CDR3 DNA sequence: TGCGCCAGCAGCCAAGATATATGGGGGACGGGGCAGCCCCAGCATTTT.

The chain combines TRBV9 with TRBJ1-5, with D hard to call. The CDR3 is 15 residues long. Trimming pared 3 bases from V and 4 bases from J, leaving 14 bases between. Germline V CDR1 and CDR2: SGDLS, YYNGEE. Here the CDR3 reads CASSAAGSENQPQHF. The CDR3 DNA reads TGTGCCAGCAGCGCAGCCGGGTCCGAAAATCAGCCCCAGCATTTT.

The rearrangement joins TRBV28 to TRBJ1-2, with D maybe TRBD1 (5 bases). Between the trimmed V and J ends, which lost 2 bases and 0 bases, there was a span of 10 bases. Germline V lookup: CDR1 MDHEN, CDR2 SYDVKM. This CDR3 has 15 amino acids. This CDR3 is CASSLRGRSNYGYTF. The CDR3 nucleotides are TGTGCCAGCAGTTTAAGGGGTCGCTCTAACTATGGCTACACCTTC.

This clone was recorded a few times. The chain couples TRBV10-1 to TRBJ1-6; D is possibly TRBD1 (5 bases). The V gene's germline CDR1 is WNHNN and CDR2 SYGVQD (reference sequence). The V end lost 8 bases, the J end lost 12 bases, and 20 bases lay between the germline ends. The CDR3 is made up of 14 amino acids. In DNA form, the CDR3 reads TGCGCCAGCGTGGCCAGGGTAGGGGACTTACCCCTCCACTTT. Encoded protein: CASVARVGDLPLHF.